This T cell receptor beta chain appears in the sequencing data of a study of CD8 T cells in cerebrospinal fluid in Alzheimer's disease. Overall study results and limits: No causal link between EBV and Alzheimer's follows from EBV-specific cerebrospinal fluid TCRs, authors warned. In mild cognitive impairment or Alzheimer's disease, the biggest CSF clone made up more TCRs than in controls. EBV-specific clones were neither the most expanded nor enriched in Alzheimer's patients.

CDR1 MGHDK and CDR2 SYGVNS come from the germline V gene. This CDR3 is 14 amino acids long. TCRdb re-called the 10x single-cell sequencing reads and catalogs CDR3 proteins one per entry, DNA excluded. The table lists about 850 distinct CDR3 sequences. In terms of frequency, this clonotype is medium-sized. The antigen is not known. The gene calls are TRBV25-1 and TRBJ1-6; there is no DNA to check the TCRdb D call of TRBD1. The sequencing input was cerebrospinal fluid. The source is a human donor with Parkinson's disease. The CDR3 is CASSEGGTRSPLHF.